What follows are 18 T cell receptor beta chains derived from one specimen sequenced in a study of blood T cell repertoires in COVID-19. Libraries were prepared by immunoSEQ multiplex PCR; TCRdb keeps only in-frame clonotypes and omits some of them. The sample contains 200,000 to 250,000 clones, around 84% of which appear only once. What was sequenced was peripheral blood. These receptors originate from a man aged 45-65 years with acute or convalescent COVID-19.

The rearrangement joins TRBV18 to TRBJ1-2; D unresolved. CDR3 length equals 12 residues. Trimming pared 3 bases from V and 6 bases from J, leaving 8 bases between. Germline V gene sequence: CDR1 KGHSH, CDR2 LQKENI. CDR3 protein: CASSPTDNGYTF. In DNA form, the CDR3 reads TGTGCCAGCTCACCGACTGATAATGGCTACACCTTC.

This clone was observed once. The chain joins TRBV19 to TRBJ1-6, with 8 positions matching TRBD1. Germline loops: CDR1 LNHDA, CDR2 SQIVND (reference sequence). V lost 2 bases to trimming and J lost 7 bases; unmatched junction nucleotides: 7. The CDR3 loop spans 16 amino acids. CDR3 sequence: CASSINHGTGNSPLHF. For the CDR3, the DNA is TGTGCCAGTAGTATAAATCACGGGACAGGCAATTCACCCCTCCACTTT.

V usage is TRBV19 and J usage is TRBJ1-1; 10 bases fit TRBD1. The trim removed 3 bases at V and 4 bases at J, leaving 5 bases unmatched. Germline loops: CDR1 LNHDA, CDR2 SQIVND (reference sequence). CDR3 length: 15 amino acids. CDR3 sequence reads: CASSIGGTGVTEAFF. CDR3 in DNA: TGTGCCAGTAGTATTGGTGGGACAGGGGTCACTGAAGCTTTCTTT.

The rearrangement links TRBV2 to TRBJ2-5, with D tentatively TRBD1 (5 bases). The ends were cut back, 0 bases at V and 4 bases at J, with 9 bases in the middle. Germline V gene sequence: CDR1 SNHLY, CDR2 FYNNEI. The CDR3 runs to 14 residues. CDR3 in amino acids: CASSEAWQGETQYF. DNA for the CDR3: TGTGCCAGCAGTGAAGCCTGGCAGGGAGAGACCCAGTACTTC. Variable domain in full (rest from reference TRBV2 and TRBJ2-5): EPEVTQTPSHQVTQMGQEVILRCVPISNHLYFYWYRQILGQKVEFLVSFYNNEISEKSEIFDDQFSVERPDGSNFTLKIRSTKLEDSAMYFCASSEAWQGETQYFGPGTRLLVL.

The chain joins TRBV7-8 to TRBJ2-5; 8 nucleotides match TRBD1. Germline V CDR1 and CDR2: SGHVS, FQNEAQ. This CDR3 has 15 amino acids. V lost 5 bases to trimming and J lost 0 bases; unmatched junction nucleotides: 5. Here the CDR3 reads CASSRYRGNQETQYF. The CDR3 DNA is TGTGCCAGCAGCCGGTACAGGGGGAACCAAGAGACCCAGTACTTC.

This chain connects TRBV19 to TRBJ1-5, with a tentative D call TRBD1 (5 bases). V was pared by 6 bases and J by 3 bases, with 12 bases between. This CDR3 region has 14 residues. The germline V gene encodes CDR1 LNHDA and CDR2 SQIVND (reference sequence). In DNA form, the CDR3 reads TGTGCCAGTAGGATCGACAGAAACAATCAGCCCCAGCATTTT. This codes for CASRIDRNNQPQHF.

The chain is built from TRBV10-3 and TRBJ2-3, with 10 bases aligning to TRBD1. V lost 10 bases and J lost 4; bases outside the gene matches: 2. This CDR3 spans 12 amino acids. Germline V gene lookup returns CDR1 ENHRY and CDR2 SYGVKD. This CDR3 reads CANGQGADTQYF. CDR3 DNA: TGTGCCAACGGACAGGGGGCAGATACGCAGTATTTT.

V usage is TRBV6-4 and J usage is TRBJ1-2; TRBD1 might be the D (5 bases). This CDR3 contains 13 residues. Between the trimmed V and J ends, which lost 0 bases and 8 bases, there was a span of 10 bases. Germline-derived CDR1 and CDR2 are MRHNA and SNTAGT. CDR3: CASSDSGGDGYTF. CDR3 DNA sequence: TGTGCCAGCAGTGACTCAGGAGGGGACGGCTACACCTTC.

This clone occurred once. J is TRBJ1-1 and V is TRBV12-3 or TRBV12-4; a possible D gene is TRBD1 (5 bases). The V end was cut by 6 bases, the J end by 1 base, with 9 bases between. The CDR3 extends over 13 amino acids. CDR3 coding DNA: TGTGCCAGCAGGGACACAGGGAACACTGAAGCTTTCTTT. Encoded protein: CASRDTGNTEAFF.

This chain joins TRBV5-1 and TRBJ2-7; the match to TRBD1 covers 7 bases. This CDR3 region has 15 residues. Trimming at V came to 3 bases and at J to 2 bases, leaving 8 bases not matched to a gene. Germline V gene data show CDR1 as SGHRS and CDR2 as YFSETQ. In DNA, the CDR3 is TGCGCCAGCAGCTCGACTCCGGACAGGACCTACGAGCAGTACTTC. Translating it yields CASSSTPDRTYEQYF.

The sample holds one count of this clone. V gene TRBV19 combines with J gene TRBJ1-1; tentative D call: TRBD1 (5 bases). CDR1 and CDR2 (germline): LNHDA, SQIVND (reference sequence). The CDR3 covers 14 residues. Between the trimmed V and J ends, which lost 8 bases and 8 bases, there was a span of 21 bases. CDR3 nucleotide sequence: TGTGCCAGTCGGCAAACCCCCGGGGAGGGGGAAGCTTTCTTT. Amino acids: CASRQTPGEGEAFF.

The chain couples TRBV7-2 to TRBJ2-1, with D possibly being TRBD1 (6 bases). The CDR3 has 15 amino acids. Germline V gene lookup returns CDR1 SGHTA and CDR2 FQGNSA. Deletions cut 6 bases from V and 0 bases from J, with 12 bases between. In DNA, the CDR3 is TGTGCCAGCAGGTCGGACAGAGCCTCCTACAATGAGCAGTTCTTC. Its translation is CASRSDRASYNEQFF.

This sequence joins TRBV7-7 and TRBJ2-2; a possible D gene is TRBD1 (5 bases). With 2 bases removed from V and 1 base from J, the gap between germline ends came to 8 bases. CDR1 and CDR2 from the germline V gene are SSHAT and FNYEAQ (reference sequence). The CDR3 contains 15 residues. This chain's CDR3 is CASSLRGQNTGELFF. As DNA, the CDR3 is TGTGCCAGCAGCTTACGAGGACAGAACACCGGGGAGCTGTTTTTT.

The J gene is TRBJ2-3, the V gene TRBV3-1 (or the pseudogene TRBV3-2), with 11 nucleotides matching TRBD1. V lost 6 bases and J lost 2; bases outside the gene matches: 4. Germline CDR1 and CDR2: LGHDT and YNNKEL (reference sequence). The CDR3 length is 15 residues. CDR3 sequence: CASRRTGGFTDTQYF. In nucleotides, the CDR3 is TGTGCCAGCAGAAGGACAGGGGGCTTCACAGATACGCAGTATTTT.

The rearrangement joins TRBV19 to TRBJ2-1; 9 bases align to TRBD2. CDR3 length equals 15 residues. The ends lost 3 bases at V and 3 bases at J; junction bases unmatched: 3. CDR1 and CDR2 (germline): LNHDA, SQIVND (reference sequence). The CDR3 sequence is CASSIGGGDYNEQFF. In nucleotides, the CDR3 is TGTGCCAGTAGTATCGGCGGGGGGGACTACAATGAGCAGTTCTTC. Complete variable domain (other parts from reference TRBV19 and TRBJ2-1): DGGITQSPKYLFRKEGQNVTLSCEQNLNHDAMYWYRQDPGQGLRLIYYSQIVNDFQKGDIAEGYSVSREKKESFPLTVTSAQKNPTAFYLCASSIGGGDYNEQFFGPGTRLTVL.

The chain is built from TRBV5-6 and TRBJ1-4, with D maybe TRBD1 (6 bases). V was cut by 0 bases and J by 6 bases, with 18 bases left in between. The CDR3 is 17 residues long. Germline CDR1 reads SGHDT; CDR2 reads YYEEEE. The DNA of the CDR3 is TGTGCCAGCAGCTTGGGACAGGTAGTAAGGTTACATGAAAAACTGTTTTTT. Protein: CASSLGQVVRLHEKLFF. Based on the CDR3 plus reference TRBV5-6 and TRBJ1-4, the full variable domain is DAGVTQSPTHLIKTRGQQVTLRCSPKSGHDTVSWYQQALGQGPQFIFQYYEEEERQRGNFPDRFSGHQFPNYSSELNVNALLLGDSALYLCASSLGQVVRLHEKLFFGSGTQLSVL.

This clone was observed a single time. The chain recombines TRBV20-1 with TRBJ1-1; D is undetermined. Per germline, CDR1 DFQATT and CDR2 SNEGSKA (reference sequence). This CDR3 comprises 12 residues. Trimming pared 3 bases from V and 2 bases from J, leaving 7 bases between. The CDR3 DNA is TGCAGTGCTAGTGGAGGAAACACTGAAGCTTTCTTT. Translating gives CSASGGNTEAFF.

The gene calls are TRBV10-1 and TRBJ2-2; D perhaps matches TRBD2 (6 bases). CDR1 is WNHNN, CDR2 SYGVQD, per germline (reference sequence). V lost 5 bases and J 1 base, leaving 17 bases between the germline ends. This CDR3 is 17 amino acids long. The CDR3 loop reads CASSSQGGGMNTGELFF. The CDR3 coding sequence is TGCGCCAGCAGTTCCCAAGGCGGAGGGATGAACACCGGGGAGCTGTTTTTT.